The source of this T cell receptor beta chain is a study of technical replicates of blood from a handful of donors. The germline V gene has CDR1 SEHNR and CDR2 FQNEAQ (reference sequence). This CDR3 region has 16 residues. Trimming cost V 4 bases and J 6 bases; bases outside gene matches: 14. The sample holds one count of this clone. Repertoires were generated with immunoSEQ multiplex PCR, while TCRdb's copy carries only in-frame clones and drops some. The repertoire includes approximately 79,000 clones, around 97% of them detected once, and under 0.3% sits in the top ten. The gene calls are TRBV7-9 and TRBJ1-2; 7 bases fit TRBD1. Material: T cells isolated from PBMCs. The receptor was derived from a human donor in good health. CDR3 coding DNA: TGTGCCAGCAGCTCCACTGACAGGGACGGACACCATGGCTACACCTTC. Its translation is CASSSTDRDGHHGYTF. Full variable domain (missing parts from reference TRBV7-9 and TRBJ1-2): DTGVSQNPRHKITKRGQNVTFRCDPISEHNRLYWYRQTLGQGPEFLTYFQNEAQLEKSRLLSDRFSAERPKGSFSTLEIQRTEQGDSAMYLCASSSTDRDGHHGYTFGSGTRLTVV.